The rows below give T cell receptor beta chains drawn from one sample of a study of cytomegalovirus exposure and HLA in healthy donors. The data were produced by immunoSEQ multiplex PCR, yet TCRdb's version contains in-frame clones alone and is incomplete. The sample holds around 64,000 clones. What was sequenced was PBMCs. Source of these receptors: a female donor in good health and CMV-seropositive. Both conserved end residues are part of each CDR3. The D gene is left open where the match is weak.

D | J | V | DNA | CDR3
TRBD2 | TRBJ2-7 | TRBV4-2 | TGTGCCAGCAGCCAAGTGTCGGGACTAGCGGGGGACTTCTCCTACGAGCAGTACTTC | CASSQVSGLAGDFSYEQYF
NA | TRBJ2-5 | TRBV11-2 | TGTGCCAGCAGCGAATTTCTTCCGGGGGAGACCCAGTACTTC | CASSEFLPGETQYF
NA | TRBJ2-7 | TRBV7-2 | TGTGCCAGCAGCTTAGTAACCTACGAGCAGTACTTC | CASSLVTYEQYF
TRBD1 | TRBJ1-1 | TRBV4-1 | TGCGCCAGCAGCCCCGGGACAGGGATGAACACTGAAGCTTTCTTT | CASSPGTGMNTEAFF
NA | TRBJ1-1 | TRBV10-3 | TGTGCCATCAGTGAGTCGGGAGGGTGGACTGAAGCTTTCTTT | CAISESGGWTEAFF
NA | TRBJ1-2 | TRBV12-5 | TGTGCTAGTGGTCTACAGGGCTATGGCTACACCTTC | CASGLQGYGYTF
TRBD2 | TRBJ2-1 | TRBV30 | TGTGCCTGGAGTCTCTCGAGGACTAGCGCCTTCGATGAGCAGTTCTTC | CAWSLSRTSAFDEQFF
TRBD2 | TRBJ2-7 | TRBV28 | TGTGCCAGCAGTCTCGGGACTAGAGGCGGCGAGCAGTACTTC | CASSLGTRGGEQYF
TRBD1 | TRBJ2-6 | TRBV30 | TGTGCCTGGAGCACAGGGGGAGAATCTGGGGCCAACGTCCTGACTTTC | CAWSTGGESGANVLTF
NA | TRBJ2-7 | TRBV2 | TGTGCCAGCAGAACGGACTTACTAAGACACGAGCAGTACTTC | CASRTDLLRHEQYF
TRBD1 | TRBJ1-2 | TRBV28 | TGTGCCAGCAGTCGGACAGGGGGCAATGGCTACACCTTC | CASSRTGGNGYTF
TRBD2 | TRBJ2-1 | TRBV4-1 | TGCGCCAGCAGCCCCGGACTAGCGAACTACAATGAGCAGTTCTTC | CASSPGLANYNEQFF
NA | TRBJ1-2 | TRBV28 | TGTGCCAGCGGTGGGTTAAGGGCAGGGGGCTACACCTTC | CASGGLRAGGYTF
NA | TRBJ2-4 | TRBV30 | TGTGCCTGGAGTGACCGACACATACTAGCCAAAAACATTCAGTACTTC | CAWSDRHILAKNIQYF
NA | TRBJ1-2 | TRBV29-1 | TGCAGCGTTCCTGCAGGGCACTATGGCTACACCTTC | CSVPAGHYGYTF
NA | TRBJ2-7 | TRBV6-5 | TGTGCCAGCAGTTACTCCCCGACTAGTTTCGACGAGCAGTACTTC | CASSYSPTSFDEQYF
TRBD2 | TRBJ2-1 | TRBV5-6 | TGTGCCAGCAGCTTCGGGACTAGTTTATACAATGAGCAGTTCTTC | CASSFGTSLYNEQFF
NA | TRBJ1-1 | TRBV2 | TGTGCCAGCAGCGCCTCTACAGGAAGGCAGGGCACTGAAGCTTTCTTT | CASSASTGRQGTEAFF
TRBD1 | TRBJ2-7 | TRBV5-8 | TGTGCCAGCAGCTTGGGGACAGGGGCCTACGAGCAGTACTTC | CASSLGTGAYEQYF
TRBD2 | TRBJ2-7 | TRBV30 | TGTGCCTGGAGTCTTACCCGTACTAGCGGGAGTATCCACGAGCAGTACTTC | CAWSLTRTSGSIHEQYF
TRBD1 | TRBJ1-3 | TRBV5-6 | TGTGCCAGCAGCTCCAGGGGGCCCGGAAACACCATATATTTT | CASSSRGPGNTIYF
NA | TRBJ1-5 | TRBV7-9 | TGTGCCAGCAGCTTATCGGGAGATCAGCCCCAGCATTTT | CASSLSGDQPQHF
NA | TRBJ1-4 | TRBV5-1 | TGCGCCAGCAGCTTTTCCTCTGTGTCAAAGGTGGGGCCAACTAATGAAAAACTGTTTTTT | CASSFSSVSKVGPTNEKLFF
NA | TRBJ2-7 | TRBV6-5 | TGTGCCAGCAGTTTTACTAGGTCGGGCGAGCAGTACTTC | CASSFTRSGEQYF
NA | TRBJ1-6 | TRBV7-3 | TGTGCCAGCAGCTTATTTGGCGCCTCGGGATCACCCCTCCACTTT | CASSLFGASGSPLHF
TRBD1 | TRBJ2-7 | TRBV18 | TGTGCCAGCTCACCCGGGACAGGCCTGACCTACGAGCAGTACTTC | CASSPGTGLTYEQYF
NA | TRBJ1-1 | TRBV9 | TGTGCCAGCAGCCTACAGGGGAACACTGAAGCTTTCTTT | CASSLQGNTEAFF
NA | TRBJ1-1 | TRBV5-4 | TGTGCCAGCAGCTTGGCGGGACAAGTGAACACTGAAGCTTTCTTT | CASSLAGQVNTEAFF
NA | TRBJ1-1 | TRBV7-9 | TGTGCCAGCAGCTTCTTACAGACTGAAGCTTTCTTT | CASSFLQTEAFF
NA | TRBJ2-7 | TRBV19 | TGTGCCAGTAGTATGGGGCAGGGCCTCAGCGAGCAGTACTTC | CASSMGQGLSEQYF
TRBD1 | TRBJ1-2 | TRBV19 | TGTGCCAGTCGGGACAGGGTATATGGCTACACCTTC | CASRDRVYGYTF
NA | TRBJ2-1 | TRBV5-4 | TGTGCCAGCAGCCTACCGGGACTGGATCGCAATGAGCAGTTCTTC | CASSLPGLDRNEQFF